This T cell receptor beta chain was found in a study of T cell responses to AZD1222 COVID-19 vaccine. Study results and caveats: CD4 TCRs linked to vaccination spanned spike, dominating at 160-218 and 743-854.

Method: immunoSEQ multiplex PCR; TCRdb's copy keeps in-frame clones and lacks some. The sample lists approximately 120,000 clones; 87% were seen once. This CDR3 region has 14 residues. V lost 6 bases and J 7 bases, leaving 15 bases between the germline ends. In germline, CDR1 is MNHEY, CDR2 SVGEGT. Notes on this clone: Its antigen is not known.

This receptor was identified in an adult in good health. V and J are TRBV6-2 or TRBV6-3 and TRBJ2-2, with D possibly being TRBD2 (6 bases). This material consisted of peripheral blood, taken on day 0 of AZD1222 vaccination. This CDR3 reads CASSEGLEGGELFF. CDR3 in DNA: TGTGCCAGCAGCGAGGGACTGGAAGGCGGGGAGCTGTTTTTT.